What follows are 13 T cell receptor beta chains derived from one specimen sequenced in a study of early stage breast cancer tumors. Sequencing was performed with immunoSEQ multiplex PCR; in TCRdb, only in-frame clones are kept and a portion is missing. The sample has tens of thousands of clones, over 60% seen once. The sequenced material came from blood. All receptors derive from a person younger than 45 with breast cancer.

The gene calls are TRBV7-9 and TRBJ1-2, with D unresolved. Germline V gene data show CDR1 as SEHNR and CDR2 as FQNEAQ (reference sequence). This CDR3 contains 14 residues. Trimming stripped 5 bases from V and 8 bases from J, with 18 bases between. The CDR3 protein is CASSPRRAKWGYTF. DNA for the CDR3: TGTGCCAGCAGCCCAAGGAGGGCGAAGTGGGGCTACACCTTC.

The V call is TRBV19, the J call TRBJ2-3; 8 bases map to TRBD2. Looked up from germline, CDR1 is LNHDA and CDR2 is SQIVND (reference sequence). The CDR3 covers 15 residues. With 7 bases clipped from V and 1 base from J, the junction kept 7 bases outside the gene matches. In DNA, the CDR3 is TGTGCCAGTACCCCGGGAGGGCCGGGCACAGATACGCAGTATTTT. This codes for CASTPGGPGTDTQYF.

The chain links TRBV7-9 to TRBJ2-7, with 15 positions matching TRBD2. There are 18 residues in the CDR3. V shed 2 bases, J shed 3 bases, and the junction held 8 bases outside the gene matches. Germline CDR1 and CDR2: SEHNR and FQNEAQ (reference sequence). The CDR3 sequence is CASSLTTGLAGGNYEQYF. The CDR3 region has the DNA TGTGCCAGCAGCTTAACCACCGGACTAGCGGGAGGGAACTACGAGCAGTACTTC.

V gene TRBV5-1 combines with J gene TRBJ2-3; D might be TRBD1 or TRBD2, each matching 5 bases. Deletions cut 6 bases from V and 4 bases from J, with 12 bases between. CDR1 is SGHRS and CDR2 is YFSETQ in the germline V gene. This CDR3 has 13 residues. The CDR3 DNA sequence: TGCGCCAGCATCGAGGGGTCGGCAGATACGCAGTATTTT. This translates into CASIEGSADTQYF.

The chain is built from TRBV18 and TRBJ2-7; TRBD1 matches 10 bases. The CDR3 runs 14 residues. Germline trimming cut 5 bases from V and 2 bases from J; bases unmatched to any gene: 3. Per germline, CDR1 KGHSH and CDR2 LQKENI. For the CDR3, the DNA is TGTGCCAGCTCATCAGGACAGGGGGCCTACGAGCAGTACTTC. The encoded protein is CASSSGQGAYEQYF.

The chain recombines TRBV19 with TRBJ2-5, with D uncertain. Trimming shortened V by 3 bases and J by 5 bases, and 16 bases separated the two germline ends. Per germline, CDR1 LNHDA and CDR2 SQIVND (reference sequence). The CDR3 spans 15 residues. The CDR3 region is CASSMMGWAEETQYF. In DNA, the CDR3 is TGTGCCAGTAGTATGATGGGATGGGCAGAGGAGACCCAGTACTTC.

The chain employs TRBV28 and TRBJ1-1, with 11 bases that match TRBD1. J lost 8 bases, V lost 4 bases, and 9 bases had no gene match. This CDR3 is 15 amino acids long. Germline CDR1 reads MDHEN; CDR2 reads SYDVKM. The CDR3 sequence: CASSSGQGAMGEAFF. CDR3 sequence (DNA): TGTGCCAGCAGTTCCGGACAGGGGGCAATGGGCGAAGCTTTCTTT.

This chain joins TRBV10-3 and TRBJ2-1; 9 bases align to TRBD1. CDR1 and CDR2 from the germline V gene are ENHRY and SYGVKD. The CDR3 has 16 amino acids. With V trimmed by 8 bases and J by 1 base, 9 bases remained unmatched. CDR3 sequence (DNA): TGTGCCATCGGACCAAACAGGGGGCTTTCCTACAATGAGCAGTTCTTC. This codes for CAIGPNRGLSYNEQFF.

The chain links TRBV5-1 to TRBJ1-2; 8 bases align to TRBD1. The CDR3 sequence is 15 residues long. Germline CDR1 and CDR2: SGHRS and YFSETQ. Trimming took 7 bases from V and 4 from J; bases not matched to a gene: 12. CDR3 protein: CASGRGLGDSYGYTF. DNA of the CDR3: TGCGCCAGCGGCAGGGGGCTCGGGGATAGCTATGGCTACACCTTC.

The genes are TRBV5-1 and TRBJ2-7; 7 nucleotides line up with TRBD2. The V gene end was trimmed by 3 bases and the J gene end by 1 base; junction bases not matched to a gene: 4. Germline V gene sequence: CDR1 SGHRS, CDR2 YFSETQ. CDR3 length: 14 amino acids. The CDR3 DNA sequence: TGCGCCAGCAGCTCACCGGGAGGATCCTACGAGCAGTACTTC. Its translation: CASSSPGGSYEQYF.

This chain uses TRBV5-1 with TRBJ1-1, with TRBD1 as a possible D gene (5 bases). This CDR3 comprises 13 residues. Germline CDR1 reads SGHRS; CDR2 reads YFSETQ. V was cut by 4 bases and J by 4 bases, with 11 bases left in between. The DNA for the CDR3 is TGCGCCAGCAGCGAGGGGCTCGTCACTGAAGCTTTCTTT. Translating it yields CASSEGLVTEAFF.

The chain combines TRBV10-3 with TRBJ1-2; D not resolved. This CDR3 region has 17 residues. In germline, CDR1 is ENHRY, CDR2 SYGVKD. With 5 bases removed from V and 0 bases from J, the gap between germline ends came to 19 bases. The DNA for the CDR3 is TGTGCCATCAGTCCGGCCGAGGGCCGGAGAGCTAACTATGGCTACACCTTC. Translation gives CAISPAEGRRANYGYTF.

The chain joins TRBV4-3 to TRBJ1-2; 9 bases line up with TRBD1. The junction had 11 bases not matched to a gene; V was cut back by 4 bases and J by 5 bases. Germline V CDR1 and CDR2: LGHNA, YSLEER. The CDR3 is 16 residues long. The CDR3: CASSLIQTGGGYGYTF. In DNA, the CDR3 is TGCGCCAGCAGCCTTATCCAAACAGGGGGCGGGTATGGCTACACCTTC.